Each of the 26 T cell receptor beta chains below was sequenced from the same sample in a study of blood T cell repertoires in COVID-19. Repertoires were generated with immunoSEQ multiplex PCR, while TCRdb's copy carries only in-frame clones and drops some. The repertoire holds over 200,000 clones, with 70% to 90% as singletons. Sample: PBMCs or T cells enriched from blood (not recorded which). These receptors were obtained from a woman aged 40 to 50 with acute COVID-19.

The gene calls are TRBV5-5 and TRBJ2-7; TRBD2 matches at 7 bases. The germline CDR1 and CDR2 sequences are SGHKS and YYEKEE (reference sequence). The CDR3 extends over 16 amino acids. J was trimmed by 1 base and V by 0 bases; bases with no gene match: 7. The CDR3 protein is CASSLGPGLESYEQYV. In nucleotides, the CDR3 is TGTGCCAGCAGCTTGGGACCCGGACTAGAGTCCTACGAGCAGTACGTC.

The chain recombines TRBV3-1 (or the pseudogene TRBV3-2) with TRBJ2-7; 10 nucleotides match TRBD2. The germline V gene encodes CDR1 LGHDT and CDR2 YNNKEL (reference sequence). V dropped 4 bases and J dropped 2; count of bases not matched to a gene: 8. The length of the CDR3 is 16 residues. The CDR3 here is CASSRRLAGDTYEQYF. The CDR3 nucleotides are TGTGCCAGCAGCCGCCGTCTAGCGGGGGACACCTACGAGCAGTACTTC.

This clone occurred once. With a much larger clone just one base away, this may be a read error. V is TRBV6-5 and J is TRBJ2-6; D is perhaps TRBD1 (6 bases). The CDR3 loop spans 15 amino acids. Trimming removed 5 bases from V and 0 bases from J, with 8 bases in between. From germline, CDR1 is MNHEY and CDR2 SVGAGI. The CDR3 loop is CASSTQGSGANVLTF. The CDR3 nucleotides are TGTGCCAGCAGTACACAGGGCTCTGGGGCCAACGTCCTGACTTTC.

The rearrangement uses TRBV4-3 and TRBJ1-2, with D possibly TRBD1 on 5 matching bases. From germline, CDR1 is LGHNA and CDR2 YSLEER. The CDR3 length is 12 residues. Trimming took 1 base from V and 8 from J, leaving 8 bases between them. This chain's CDR3 is CASSQGDSGYTF. CDR3 bases: TGCGCCAGCAGCCAAGGGGACTCGGGCTACACCTTC.

The chain has TRBV7-6 and TRBJ1-1, with unresolved D. Per the germline V gene, CDR1 is SGHVS and CDR2 is FNYEAQ. V was trimmed by 1 base and J by 1 base, leaving 4 bases between them. This CDR3 region has 13 residues. The CDR3 sequence is CASSLGRNTEAFF. The CDR3 DNA follows: TGTGCCAGCAGCTTAGGGAGGAACACTGAAGCTTTCTTT.

The chain links TRBV5-1 to TRBJ2-7, with TRBD2 as a possible D gene (6 bases). The V gene lost 2 bases and the J gene lost 6 bases, with 18 bases spanning the gap. CDR1 is SGHRS, CDR2 YFSETQ, per germline. The CDR3 loop spans 15 amino acids. CDR3 nucleotide sequence: TGCGCCAGCAGCTTAACCGGGACTCGACAGACCGAGCAGTACTTC. Encoded protein: CASSLTGTRQTEQYF.

The chain is built from TRBV10-2 and TRBJ1-5, with 7 positions matching TRBD1. The V segment lost 8 bases and the J segment 3 bases; nucleotides outside the gene matches: 10. Germline lookup yields CDR1 WSHSY and CDR2 SAAADI. This CDR3 contains 15 residues. CDR3 residues: CASAWDRPYNQPQHF. The CDR3 DNA follows: TGCGCCAGCGCCTGGGACAGACCCTACAATCAGCCCCAGCATTTT.

The CDR3 DNA reads as TGTGCCAGCAGCGCCGGGACAGCTTGGAATGAGCAGTTCTTC. Protein product: CASSAGTAWNEQFF. The gene calls are TRBV9 and TRBJ2-1; TRBD1 matches at 7 bases. V shed 3 bases and J 7 bases; nucleotides not matched to a gene: 7. Germline CDR1 and CDR2: SGDLS and YYNGEE. The CDR3 has 14 residues.

This rearrangement joins TRBV7-9 to TRBJ1-1, with no clear D. In germline, CDR1 is SEHNR, CDR2 FQNEAQ (reference sequence). This CDR3 spans 15 amino acids. Trimming took 1 base from V and 3 from J, leaving 12 bases between them. The CDR3 sequence is CASSLDKATHTEAFF. Here the CDR3 DNA reads TGTGCCAGCAGCTTAGATAAAGCTACGCACACTGAAGCTTTCTTT.

The chain is built from TRBV19 and TRBJ1-2, with 10 bases identical to TRBD1. J gave up 3 bases and V 5 bases, and 6 bases lay outside the gene matches. The CDR3 totals 15 residues. From germline, CDR1 is LNHDA and CDR2 SQIVND (reference sequence). CDR3 amino acids: CASSSRTGGYYGYTF. CDR3 in DNA: TGTGCCAGTAGTTCGCGGACAGGGGGATACTATGGCTACACCTTC.

The chain carries TRBV6-2 or TRBV6-3 and TRBJ1-5; tentative D call: TRBD1 (5 bases). The V and J ends lost 4 bases and 7 bases respectively, with 17 bases between them. CDR1 MNHEY and CDR2 SVGEGT come from the germline V gene. This CDR3 region has 15 residues. The chain's CDR3 is CASSSGGGYGQPQHF. CDR3 DNA: TGTGCCAGCAGTTCGGGGGGAGGGTACGGCCAGCCCCAGCATTTT.

The chain combines TRBV2 with TRBJ2-7, with 14 bases lining up with TRBD2. Germline CDR1 reads SNHLY; CDR2 reads FYNNEI. The V gene end was trimmed by 6 bases and the J gene end by 4 bases; junction bases not matched to a gene: 2. The CDR3 loop spans 14 amino acids. DNA of the CDR3: TGTGCCAGCAGGGGACTAGCGGGGGAGTACGAGCAGTACTTC. Translated, it gives CASRGLAGEYEQYF.

DNA of the CDR3: TGTGCCAGCAGCCACTCGGAGACGTTGGATGGCTACACCTTC. As protein: CASSHSETLDGYTF. This sequence joins TRBV6-2 or TRBV6-3 and TRBJ1-2; no definite D call. This CDR3 contains 14 residues. V was trimmed by 6 bases and J by 6 bases, leaving 17 bases between them. CDR1 and CDR2 from the germline V gene are MNHEY and SVGEGT.

The chain couples TRBV18 to TRBJ1-3, with 7 bases aligning to TRBD1. The junction had 9 bases not matched to a gene; V was cut back by 5 bases and J by 2 bases. This CDR3 is 16 amino acids long. Per the germline V gene, CDR1 is KGHSH and CDR2 is LQKENI. The CDR3 DNA reads as TGTGCCAGCTCATCCGGACAGGTGAACGCTGGAAACACCATATATTTT. Amino acids: CASSSGQVNAGNTIYF.

The CDR3 protein is CASSSGHYEQYF. The DNA of the CDR3 is TGCGCCAGCAGCTCTGGACACTACGAGCAGTACTTC. The genes are TRBV5-1 and TRBJ2-7, with TRBD1 as a possible D gene (5 bases). This CDR3 comprises 12 residues. Germline-derived CDR1 and CDR2 are SGHRS and YFSETQ. The V and J ends lost 3 bases and 3 bases respectively, with 7 bases between them.

The chain has TRBV7-2 and TRBJ2-1; 10 positions match TRBD2. The V gene's germline CDR1 is SGHTA and CDR2 FQGNSA. The CDR3 extends over 16 amino acids. V trimming: 1 base; J trimming: 9 bases; junction bases outside the gene matches: 9. The DNA for the CDR3 is TGTGCCAGCAGCTTAGAAAGCGGGGGGGCCTTAGGTGAGCAGTTCTTC. This gives the protein CASSLESGGALGEQFF.

The chain has TRBV28 and TRBJ2-7; no clear D gene. CDR3 length equals 13 residues. CDR1 and CDR2 (germline): MDHEN, SYDVKM. V gave up 3 bases and J gave up 4 bases, with 10 bases separating them. The CDR3 reads CASSFEQPYEQYF. CDR3 DNA: TGTGCCAGCAGTTTCGAACAGCCATACGAGCAGTACTTC.

This chain links TRBV6-5 with TRBJ2-7, with a possible D match to TRBD2 (6 bases). V lost 5 bases, J lost 0 bases, and 11 bases lay in between. The CDR3 has 14 amino acids. The germline V gene has CDR1 MNHEY and CDR2 SVGAGI. CDR3 protein: CASSRGSYSYEQYF. Here the CDR3 DNA reads TGTGCCAGCAGTCGGGGGTCCTACTCCTACGAGCAGTACTTC.

The chain is built from TRBV13 and TRBJ1-2; no clear D. Germline V CDR1 and CDR2: PRHDT, FYEKMQ (reference sequence). The CDR3 is 16 residues long. The ends were cut back, 6 bases at V and 2 bases at J, with 19 bases in the middle. The CDR3 protein is CASSGERWGMNYGYTF. The CDR3 region has the DNA TGTGCCAGCAGTGGGGAGAGGTGGGGTATGAACTATGGCTACACCTTC. Combining the CDR3 with reference TRBV13 and TRBJ1-2 gives the whole variable domain AAGVIQSPRHLIKEKRETATLKCYPIPRHDTVYWYQQGPGQDPQFLISFYEKMQSDKGSIPDRFSAQQFSDYHSELNMSSLELGDSALYFCASSGERWGMNYGYTFGSGTRLTVV.

The V call is TRBV6-5, the J call TRBJ1-5; TRBD1 aligns across 7 bases. With V trimmed by 6 bases and J by 4 bases, 3 bases remained unmatched. Germline V CDR1 and CDR2: MNHEY, SVGAGI. This CDR3 has 13 residues. The CDR3 is CASRSRGNQPQHF. CDR3 nucleotide sequence: TGTGCCAGCAGGTCCAGGGGGAATCAGCCCCAGCATTTT.

The CDR3 region is CASRGVTKAAGKAYNEQFF. The CDR3 region has the DNA TGTGCCAGCAGGGGAGTCACCAAAGCCGCCGGGAAGGCCTACAATGAGCAGTTCTTC. This chain uses TRBV11-3 with TRBJ2-1, with a tentative D call TRBD2 (5 bases). Germline V gene data show CDR1 as SGHNT and CDR2 as YENEEA. Trimming stripped 6 bases from V and 2 bases from J, with 26 bases between. The CDR3 has 19 amino acids.

This chain joins TRBV4-1 and TRBJ2-3; 7 nucleotides agree with TRBD2. The CDR3 length is 14 residues. With V trimmed by 1 base and J by 5 bases, 3 bases remained unmatched. CDR1 and CDR2 from the germline V gene are MGHRA and YSYEKL. The CDR3 protein is CASSQVAGEDTQYF. In DNA, the CDR3 is TGCGCCAGCAGCCAAGTTGCGGGAGAAGATACGCAGTATTTT.

The chain uses TRBV9 and TRBJ2-2, with TRBD1 matching over 9 bases. This CDR3 has 16 amino acids. V gave up 3 bases and J gave up 7 bases; unmatched junction bases: 10. The V gene's germline CDR1 is SGDLS and CDR2 YYNGEE. This chain's CDR3 is CASSDQTGGLGGELFF. The CDR3 bases are TGTGCCAGCAGCGATCAAACAGGGGGCTTGGGCGGGGAGCTGTTTTTT.

The sample holds one count of this clone. The CDR3 bases are TGTGCCAGCAGTTACCGGCAGGGGGCGAGTCAGAGAGAGACCCAGTACTTC. Its protein product is CASSYRQGASQRETQYF. The rearrangement joins TRBV6-2 or TRBV6-3 to TRBJ2-5; 8 positions match TRBD1. The junction had 12 bases not matched to a gene; V was cut back by 2 bases and J by 4 bases. The CDR3 has 17 residues. Looked up from germline, CDR1 is MNHEY and CDR2 is SVGEGT.

This clone appeared once. The J gene is TRBJ1-2, the V gene TRBV6-1; maybe TRBD1 (6 bases). The CDR3 is 13 residues long. CDR1 is MNHNS and CDR2 is SASEGT in the germline V gene. Trimming shortened V by 2 bases and J by 7 bases, and 11 bases separated the two germline ends. CDR3 sequence (DNA): TGTGCCAGCAGTGAAACGGGGGGCCGTGGCTACACCTTC. The encoded protein is CASSETGGRGYTF.

The chain joins TRBV7-2 to TRBJ2-3; TRBD1 matches at 9 bases. CDR1 and CDR2 (germline): SGHTA, FQGNSA. Unmatched junction bases numbered 3, after V lost 3 bases and J lost 2 bases. This CDR3 region has 15 residues. CDR3 residues: CASSFRTGATDTQYF. The CDR3 coding sequence is TGTGCCAGCAGCTTCAGGACAGGGGCCACAGATACGCAGTATTTT.